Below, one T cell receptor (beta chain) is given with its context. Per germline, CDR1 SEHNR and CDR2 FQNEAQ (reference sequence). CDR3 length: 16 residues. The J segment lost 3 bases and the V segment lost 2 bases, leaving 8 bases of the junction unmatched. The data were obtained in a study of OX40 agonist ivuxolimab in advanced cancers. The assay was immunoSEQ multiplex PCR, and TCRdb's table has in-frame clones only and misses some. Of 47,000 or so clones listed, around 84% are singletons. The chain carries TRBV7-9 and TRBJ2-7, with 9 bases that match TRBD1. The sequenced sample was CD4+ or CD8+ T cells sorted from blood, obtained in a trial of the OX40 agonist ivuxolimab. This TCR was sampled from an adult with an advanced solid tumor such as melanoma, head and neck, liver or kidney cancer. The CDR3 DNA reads TGTGCCAGCAGCTTATTTAATTCGGACAGGGGCTACGAGCAGTACTTC. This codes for CASSLFNSDRGYEQYF.